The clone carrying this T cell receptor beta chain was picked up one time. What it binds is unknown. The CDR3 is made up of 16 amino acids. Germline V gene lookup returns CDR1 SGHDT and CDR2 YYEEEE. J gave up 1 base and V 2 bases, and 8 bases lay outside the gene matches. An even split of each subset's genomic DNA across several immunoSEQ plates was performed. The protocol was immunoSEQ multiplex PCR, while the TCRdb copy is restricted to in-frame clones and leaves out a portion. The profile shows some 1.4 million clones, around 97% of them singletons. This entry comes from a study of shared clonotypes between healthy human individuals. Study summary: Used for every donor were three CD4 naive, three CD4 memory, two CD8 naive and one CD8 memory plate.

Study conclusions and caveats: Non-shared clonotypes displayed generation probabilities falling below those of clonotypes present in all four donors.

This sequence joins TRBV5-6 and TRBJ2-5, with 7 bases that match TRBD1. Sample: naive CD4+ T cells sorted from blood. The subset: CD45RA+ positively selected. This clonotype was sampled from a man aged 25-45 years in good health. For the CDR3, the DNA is TGTGCCAGCAGCTTTCCGAGGGGGCTTGGCCAAGAGACCCAGTACTTC. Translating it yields CASSFPRGLGQETQYF.